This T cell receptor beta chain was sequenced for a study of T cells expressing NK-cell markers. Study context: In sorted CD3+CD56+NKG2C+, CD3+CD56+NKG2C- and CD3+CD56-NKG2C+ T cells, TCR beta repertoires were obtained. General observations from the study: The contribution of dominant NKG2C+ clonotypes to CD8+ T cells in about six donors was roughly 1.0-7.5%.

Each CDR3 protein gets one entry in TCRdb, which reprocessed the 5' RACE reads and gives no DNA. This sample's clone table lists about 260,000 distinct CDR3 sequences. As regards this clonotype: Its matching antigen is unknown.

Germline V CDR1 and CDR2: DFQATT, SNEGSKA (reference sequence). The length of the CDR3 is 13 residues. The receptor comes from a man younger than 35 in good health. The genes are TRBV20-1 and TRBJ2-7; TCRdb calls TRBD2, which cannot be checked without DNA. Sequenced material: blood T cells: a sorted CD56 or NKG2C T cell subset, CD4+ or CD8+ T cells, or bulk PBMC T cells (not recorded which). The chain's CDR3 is CSADAGPTYEQYF.